Ten or more counts support the clone carrying this TCR beta chain. This CDR3 spans 12 amino acids. The V end lost 3 bases, the J end lost 9 bases, and 11 bases lay between the germline ends. Germline assignment: CDR1 SGHTA and CDR2 FQGNSA. From roughly 400 ng of RNA, a library with molecular barcoded alpha/delta and beta/gamma adaptors was made. Using its own MiXCR run on the reads, TCRdb lists one record per CDR3 protein. The sample shows 50,000 or so distinct CDR3 sequences, around 19% of them seen only once. This record comes from a study of read filtering for tumor transcriptome and immune sequencing.

Sample: a population of CD138-negative cells sorted from bone marrow. The chain joins TRBV7-2 to TRBJ2-5; perhaps D is TRBD1 or TRBD2 (5 bases each). The receptor's source is a donor aged 40 or over with multiple myeloma. CDR3 protein: CASSFDGAAQYF. In nucleotides, the CDR3 is TGTGCCAGCAGCTTTGACGGGGCGGCCCAGTACTTC.